This T cell receptor beta chain was identified in a study of blood T cells in healthy people across ages. General study results and limits: Naive T cell percentage and TCR beta diversity correlated strongly.

V lost 0 bases and J lost 5; bases outside the gene matches: 3. Per the germline V gene, CDR1 is LGHNA and CDR2 is YNFKEQ. This CDR3 is built from 15 residues. A minimum of 7 million PBMCs was isolated per sample. Per sample, extraction of total RNA gave at least 5.5 micrograms in every case. A J-beta primer mix and a sample-barcoded 5' primer were used in a second PCR of about 7 to 12 cycles. A template-switch adaptor that had 12 random nucleotides put a tag on each cDNA molecule. TCRdb re-called the 5' RACE reads through MiXCR, storing one row per CDR3 protein. The sample consists of about 730,000 distinct CDR3 sequences, about 40% of them appearing once. There are a few counts of this clonotype. Its specificity is unknown.

Sequenced input: blood. The chain couples TRBV4-2 to TRBJ2-3, with TRBD2 identical over 9 bases. The TCR sequence derives from a woman aged 60-75 years in good health. The CDR3 loop is CASSQEAGGQDTQYF. The CDR3 nucleotides are TGTGCCAGCAGCCAAGAAGCGGGGGGTCAAGATACGCAGTATTTT.